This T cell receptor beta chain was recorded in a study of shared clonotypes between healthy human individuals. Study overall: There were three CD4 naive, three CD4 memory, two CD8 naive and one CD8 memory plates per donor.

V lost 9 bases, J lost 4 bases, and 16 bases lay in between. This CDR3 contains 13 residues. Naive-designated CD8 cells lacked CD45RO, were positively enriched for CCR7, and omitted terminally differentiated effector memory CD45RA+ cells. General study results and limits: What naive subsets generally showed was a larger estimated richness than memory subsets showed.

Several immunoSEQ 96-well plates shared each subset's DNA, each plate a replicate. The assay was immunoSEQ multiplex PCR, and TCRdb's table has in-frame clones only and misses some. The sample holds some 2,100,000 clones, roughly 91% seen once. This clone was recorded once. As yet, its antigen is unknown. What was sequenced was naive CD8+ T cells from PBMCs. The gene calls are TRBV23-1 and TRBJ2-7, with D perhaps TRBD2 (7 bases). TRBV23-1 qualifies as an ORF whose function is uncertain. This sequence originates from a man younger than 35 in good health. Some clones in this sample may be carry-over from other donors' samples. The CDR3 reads CASRGGFKYEQYF. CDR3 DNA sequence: TGCGCCAGTAGGGGGGGCTTCAAGTACGAGCAGTACTTC.